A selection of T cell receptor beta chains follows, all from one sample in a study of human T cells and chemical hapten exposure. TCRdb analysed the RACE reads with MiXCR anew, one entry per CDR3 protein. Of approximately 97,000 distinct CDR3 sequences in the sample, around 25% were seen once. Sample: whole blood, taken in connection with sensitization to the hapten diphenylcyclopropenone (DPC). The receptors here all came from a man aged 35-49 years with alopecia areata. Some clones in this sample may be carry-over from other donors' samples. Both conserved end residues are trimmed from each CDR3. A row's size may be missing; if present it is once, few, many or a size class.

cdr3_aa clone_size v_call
ASSLVRQGPDSGANVLT - TRBV7-9
ASSHIAGLGGSQY - TRBV6-5
ASSSGTSLRPEGQF - TRBV5-1
ASFSNRGGGQETQY - TRBV6-5
ASRATRGYGANVLT - TRBV2
ASSSRTGLRGDTQY - TRBV12-3/TRBV12-4
ASSQDWADAYGYT - TRBV4-2
ATSGRGTGSLDTQY - TRBV24-1
ASSGGPEVDYGYT few TRBV7-9
ASSHLRAGEDTQY - TRBV3-1
ASSLGPQAAQY few TRBV13
ASSLGTADQETQY - TRBV5-1
SASATSRGCWETQY - TRBV20-1
ASSQDDRADQETQY - TRBV4-3
ASSYIRTPIYEQY - TRBV6-5
ASSLVVAGPRADTQY - TRBV5-6
SARSDSPYNEQF - TRBV20-1
ASSLYRANEQY few TRBV12-3/TRBV12-4
SVSSGRSSTQY few TRBV29-1
SARTSGRAYEQY - TRBV20-1
ASSLRTLSGYGDT few TRBV13
SAELGLADYNEQF few TRBV20-1
SAPSRAVSGEQY few TRBV20-1
ATATGASYNEQF few TRBV19
ASSLYAGGADTQY - TRBV28
ASSPQRVEQF few TRBV7-2
ASSEDLYQETQY few TRBV18
ASRGTGGSEAF few TRBV3-1
ASSSVGSPLH - TRBV6-1
SATASTGTEAF few TRBV20-1
ASAGPGKGYGYT - TRBV6-2/TRBV6-3
ASRSLAGGRGETQY - TRBV27
ASSARGFTGELF - TRBV7-6
ASTPGNYYNEQF few TRBV12-3/TRBV12-4
ASSQGRGNTIY - TRBV7-9
ASRLGQGVGYT - TRBV10-2
ASSLAIGEQF once TRBV7-2
ASSQGVQGPYNEQF - TRBV4-1
ASDSTNEKLF - TRBV28
ASSPYLTTRVGAKNIQY - TRBV5-8
ASSQGGRPLQETQY - TRBV3-1
ASSPRGDNQPQH - TRBV6-5
ASHGQGFQPQH once TRBV28
SARDKMGSGPNYNEQF few TRBV20-1
ASSVEQVNTEAF many TRBV9
ASSLTGEAYGYT few TRBV21-1
ASSYDRGLGTDTQY - TRBV6-5
SARDRGRGSATGELF few TRBV20-1